The next 4 T cell receptor beta chains were all read from a single sample in a study of blood T cells in healthy people across ages. Together with a sample-barcoded 5' primer, a J-beta primer mix was included in a second PCR lasting roughly 6 to 12 cycles. Using its own MiXCR run on the 5' RACE reads, TCRdb lists one record per CDR3 protein. This table holds roughly 1,800,000 distinct CDR3 sequences, 49% found once. Sequencing input: blood. The receptors shown here come from a middle-aged woman in good health.

The chain couples TRBV6-4 to TRBJ2-4; 7 nucleotides match TRBD1. The J call is uncertain, as TRBJ2-7 better fits the DNA end. Per germline, CDR1 MRHNA and CDR2 SNTAGT. The CDR3 has 13 residues. CDR3 protein: CASNPDRVYEQYF. CDR3 DNA sequence: TGTGCCAGCAACCCAGACAGGGTCTACGAGCAGTACTTC.

The J gene is TRBJ2-6, the V gene TRBV10-3, with D tentatively TRBD2 (7 bases). V was cut by 4 bases and J by 2 bases, with 18 bases left in between. There are 18 residues in the CDR3. Looked up from germline, CDR1 is ENHRY and CDR2 is SYGVKD. The CDR3 spells CAISGRRGAWAGANVLTF. In nucleotides, the CDR3 is TGTGCCATCAGTGGACGTCGGGGGGCTTGGGCTGGGGCCAACGTCCTGACTTTC.

The chain has TRBV20-1 and TRBJ2-1; D unclear. The V and J ends lost 4 bases and 0 bases respectively, with 19 bases between them. The CDR3 runs 17 residues. Germline V CDR1 and CDR2: DFQATT, SNEGSKA (reference sequence). The CDR3 spells CSAKALFRTSSYNEQFF. CDR3 nucleotides: TGCAGTGCTAAGGCCCTATTTCGGACCAGCTCCTACAATGAGCAGTTCTTC.

The sample holds a few counts of this clonotype. This chain joins TRBV13 and TRBJ2-4; unclear D gene. CDR1 and CDR2 (germline): PRHDT, FYEKMQ (reference sequence). V lost 4 bases and J lost 6, with 10 bases in between. This CDR3 region has 13 residues. For the CDR3, the DNA is TGTGCCAGCAGCTCGGGCGAGTTAAACATTCAGTACTTC. This translates into CASSSGELNIQYF.